The T cell receptor (beta chain) under discussion was sequenced for a study of T cells after yellow fever vaccination. The V and J ends lost 6 bases and 3 bases respectively, with 10 bases between them. Germline values: CDR1 WNHNN, CDR2 SYGVQD (reference sequence). This CDR3 spans 13 amino acids. TCRdb ran MiXCR on the 5' RACE reads and lists one entry per CDR3 protein. This table has about 310,000 distinct CDR3 sequences, around 3.6% appearing once. Sequenced here: PBMCs, sampled on the day of the yellow fever booster vaccination. This chain links TRBV10-1 with TRBJ2-3; a weak D match, TRBD1 (5 bases). This clonotype originated in a man in his late teens or twenties who received the YFV17D yellow fever vaccine. For the CDR3, the DNA is TGCGCCAGCAGGATGCAGGGTACAGATACGCAGTATTTT. Its translation is CASRMQGTDTQYF.